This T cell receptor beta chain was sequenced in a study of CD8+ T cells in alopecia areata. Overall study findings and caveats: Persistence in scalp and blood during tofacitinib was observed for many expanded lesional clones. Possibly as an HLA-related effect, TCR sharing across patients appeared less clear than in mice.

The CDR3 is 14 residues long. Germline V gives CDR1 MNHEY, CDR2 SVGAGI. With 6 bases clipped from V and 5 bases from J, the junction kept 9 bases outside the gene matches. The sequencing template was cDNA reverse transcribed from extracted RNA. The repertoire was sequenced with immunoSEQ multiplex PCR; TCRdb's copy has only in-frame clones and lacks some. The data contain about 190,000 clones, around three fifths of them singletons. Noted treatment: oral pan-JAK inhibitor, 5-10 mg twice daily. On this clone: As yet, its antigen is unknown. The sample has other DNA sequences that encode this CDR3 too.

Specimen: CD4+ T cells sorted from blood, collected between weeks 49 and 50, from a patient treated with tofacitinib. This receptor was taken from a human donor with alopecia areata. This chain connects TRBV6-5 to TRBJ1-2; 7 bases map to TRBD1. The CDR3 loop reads CASSPGGQTYGYTF. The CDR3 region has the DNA TGTGCCAGCAGCCCGGGGGGACAGACTTATGGCTACACCTTC.